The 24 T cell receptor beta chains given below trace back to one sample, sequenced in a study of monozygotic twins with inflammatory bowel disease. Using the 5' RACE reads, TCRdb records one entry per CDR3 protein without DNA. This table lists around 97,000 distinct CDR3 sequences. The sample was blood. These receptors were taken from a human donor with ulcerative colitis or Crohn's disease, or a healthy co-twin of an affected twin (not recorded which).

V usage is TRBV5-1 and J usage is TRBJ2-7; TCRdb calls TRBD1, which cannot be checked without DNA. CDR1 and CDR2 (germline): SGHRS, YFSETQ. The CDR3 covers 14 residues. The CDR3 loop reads CASSLLGQGYEQYF.

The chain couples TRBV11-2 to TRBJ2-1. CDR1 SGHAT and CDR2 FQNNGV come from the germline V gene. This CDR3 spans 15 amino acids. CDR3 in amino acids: CASKLQVASYNEQFF.

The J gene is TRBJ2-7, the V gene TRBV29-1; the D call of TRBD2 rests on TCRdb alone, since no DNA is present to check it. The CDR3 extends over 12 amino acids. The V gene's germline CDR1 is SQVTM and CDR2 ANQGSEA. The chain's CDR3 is CSVIVRSYEQYF.

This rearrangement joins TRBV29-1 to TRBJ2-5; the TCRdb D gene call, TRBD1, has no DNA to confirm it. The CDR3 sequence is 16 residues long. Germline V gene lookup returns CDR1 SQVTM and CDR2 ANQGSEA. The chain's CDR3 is CSVEAAQGGFRETQYF.

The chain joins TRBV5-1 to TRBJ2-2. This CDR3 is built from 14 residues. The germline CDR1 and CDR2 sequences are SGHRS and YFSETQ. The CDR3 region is CASSENSNTGELFF.

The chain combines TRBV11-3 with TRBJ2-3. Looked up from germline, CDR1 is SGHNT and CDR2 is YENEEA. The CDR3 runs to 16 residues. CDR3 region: CASSALRELSTDTQYF.

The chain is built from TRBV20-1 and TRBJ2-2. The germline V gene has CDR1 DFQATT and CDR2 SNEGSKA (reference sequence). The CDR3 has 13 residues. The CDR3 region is CSARPSLAGELFF.

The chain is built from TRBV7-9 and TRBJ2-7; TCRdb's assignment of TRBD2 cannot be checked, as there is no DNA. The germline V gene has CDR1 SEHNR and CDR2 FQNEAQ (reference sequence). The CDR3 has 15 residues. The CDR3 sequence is CASSDQAGGSYEQYF.

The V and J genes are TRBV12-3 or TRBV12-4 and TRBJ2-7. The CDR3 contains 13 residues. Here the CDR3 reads CASSLGSSYEQYF.

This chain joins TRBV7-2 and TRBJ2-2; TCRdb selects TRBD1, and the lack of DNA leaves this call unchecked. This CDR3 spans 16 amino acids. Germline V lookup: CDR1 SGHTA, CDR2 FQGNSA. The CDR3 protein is CASSLPARQSTGELFF.

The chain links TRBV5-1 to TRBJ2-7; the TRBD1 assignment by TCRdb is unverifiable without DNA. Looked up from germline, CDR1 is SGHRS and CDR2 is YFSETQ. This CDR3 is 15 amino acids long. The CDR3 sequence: CASSLQRGLTYEQYF.

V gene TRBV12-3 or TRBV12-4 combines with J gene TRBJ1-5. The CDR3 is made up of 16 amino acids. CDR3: CASSLGQGREGQPQHF.

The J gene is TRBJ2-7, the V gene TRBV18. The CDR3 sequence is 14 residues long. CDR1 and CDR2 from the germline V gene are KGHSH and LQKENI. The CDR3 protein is CASSIASDSYEQYF.

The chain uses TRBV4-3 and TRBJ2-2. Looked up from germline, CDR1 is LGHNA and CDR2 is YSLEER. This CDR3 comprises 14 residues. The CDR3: CASSQVVEAGELFF.

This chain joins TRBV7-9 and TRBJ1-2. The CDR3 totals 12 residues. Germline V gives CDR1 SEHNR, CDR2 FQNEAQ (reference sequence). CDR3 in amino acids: CASSLIMEGYTF.

CDR3 loop: CASSLEVDYQPQHF. The V and J genes are TRBV7-4 and TRBJ1-5. The CDR3 loop spans 14 amino acids. The germline V gene encodes CDR1 SGHVT and CDR2 SQSDAQ. Filled out from reference TRBV7-4 and TRBJ1-5, the complete variable domain reads GAGVSQSPRYKVAKRGRDVALRCDSISGHVTLYWYRQTLGQGSEVLTYSQSDAQRDKSGRPSGRFSAERPERSVSTLKIQRTEQGDSAVYLCASSLEVDYQPQHFGDGTRLSIL.

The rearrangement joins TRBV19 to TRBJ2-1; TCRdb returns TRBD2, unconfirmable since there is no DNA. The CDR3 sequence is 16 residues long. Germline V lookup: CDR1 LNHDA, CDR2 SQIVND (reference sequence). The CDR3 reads CASTNQPGLGYNEQFF.

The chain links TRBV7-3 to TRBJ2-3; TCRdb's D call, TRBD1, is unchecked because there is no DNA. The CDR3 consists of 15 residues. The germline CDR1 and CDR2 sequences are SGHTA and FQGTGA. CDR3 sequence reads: CASSQGDRDADTQYF.

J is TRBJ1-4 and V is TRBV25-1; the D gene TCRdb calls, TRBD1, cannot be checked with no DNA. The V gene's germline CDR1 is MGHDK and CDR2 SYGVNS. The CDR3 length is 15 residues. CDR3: CASSETGTVNEKLFF.

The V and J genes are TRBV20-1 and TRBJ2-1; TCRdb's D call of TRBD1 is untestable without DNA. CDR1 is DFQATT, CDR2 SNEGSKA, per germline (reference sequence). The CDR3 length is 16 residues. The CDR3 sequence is CSARDWPDRADNEQFF.

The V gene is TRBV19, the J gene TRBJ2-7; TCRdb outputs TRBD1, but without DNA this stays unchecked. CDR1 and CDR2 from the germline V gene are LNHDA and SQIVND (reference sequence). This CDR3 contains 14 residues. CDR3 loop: CASSIRGQVLEQYF.

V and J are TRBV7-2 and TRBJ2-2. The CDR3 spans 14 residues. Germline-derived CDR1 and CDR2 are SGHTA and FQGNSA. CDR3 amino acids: CASSLQENTGELFF.

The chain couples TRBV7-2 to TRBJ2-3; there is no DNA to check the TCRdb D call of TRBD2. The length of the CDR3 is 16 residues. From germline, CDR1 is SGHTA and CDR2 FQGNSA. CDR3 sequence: CASSLVGTSSTDTQYF.

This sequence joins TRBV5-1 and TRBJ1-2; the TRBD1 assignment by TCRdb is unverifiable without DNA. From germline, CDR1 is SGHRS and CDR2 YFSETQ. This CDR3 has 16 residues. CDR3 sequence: CASSGSSGGVGYGYTF.